The T cell receptor (beta chain) described here comes from a study of beta chain features in type 1 diabetes. Study-wide points: TCRB CDR3s from Type 1 diabetes patients were moderately but significantly shorter in all four CD4+ subsets. More deletions and fewer insertions at VDJ junctions were seen in type 1 diabetes patients. Researchers reported that naive, central memory and Treg TCRB repertoires appeared more similar in patients than in healthy donors.

The authors reverse transcribed all of the isolated RNA, so sequencing captured expressed TCRB transcripts. The repertoire was sequenced with immunoSEQ multiplex PCR; TCRdb's copy has only in-frame clones and lacks some. The sample lists approximately 170,000 clones, roughly 63% occurring once. Of note for this clone: What it binds is not known.

The sequence came from a man aged 30 to 39 with type 1 diabetes. Material for sequencing was naive CD4+ T cells from blood.

Written as DNA, the CDR3 is TGTGCCTGGGGAGGGCCTAGCGAAACAGATACGCAGTATTTT. This translates into CAWGGPSETDTQYF. J is TRBJ2-3 and V is TRBV30; D is possibly TRBD2 (6 bases). The CDR3 contains 14 residues. The V gene lost 5 bases and the J gene lost 3 bases, with 15 bases spanning the gap. The germline CDR1 and CDR2 sequences are GTSNPN and SVGIG (reference sequence).